This T cell receptor beta chain was identified in a study of OX40 agonist ivuxolimab in advanced cancers. About the research overall: Dose-escalation patients suffered from hepatocellular carcinoma, melanoma, renal cell or head and neck cancer. Notes on the study in general: Some patients who did not respond also had low normalized T-cell clonal expansion.

Assay: immunoSEQ multiplex PCR; the TCRdb copy retains only in-frame clones and omits some. The sample has fewer than 90,000 clones, roughly 89% seen once. Germline V gives CDR1 LNHDA, CDR2 SQIVND (reference sequence). This CDR3 is built from 14 residues. The V end lost 6 bases, the J end lost 2 bases, and 12 bases lay between the germline ends. Turning to this clone: Its antigen is unknown.

This TCR derives from an adult with an advanced solid tumor such as melanoma, head and neck, liver or kidney cancer. Specimen: CD4+ or CD8+ T cells sorted from blood, collected in a trial of the OX40 agonist ivuxolimab. The chain employs TRBV19 and TRBJ2-3; D call uncertain. DNA for the CDR3: TGTGCCAGTAGAGCCAGGTCCCCCACAGATACGCAGTATTTT. This translates into CASRARSPTDTQYF.